This record concerns one T cell receptor beta chain sequence. This table comes from immunoSEQ multiplex PCR, and its TCRdb copy is limited to in-frame clones, with some not included. Found here are approximately 20,000 clones, approximately 87% of them singletons; the top ten hold 7.5% to 8%. The data are from a study of T cell changes during pregnancy in multiple sclerosis. Deletions cut 2 bases from V and 5 bases from J, with 18 bases between. The CDR3 is made up of 16 amino acids. Germline assignment: CDR1 PRHDT and CDR2 FYEKMQ (reference sequence). The TCR comes from a female donor with multiple sclerosis, enrolled in a pregnancy study. The specimen was CD8+ T cells from peripheral blood mononuclear cells, collected before pregnancy. The chain recombines TRBV13 with TRBJ2-5; the D gene is possibly TRBD1 (6 bases). The CDR3 bases are TGTGCCAGCAGCTTACCAATGGACAGTGACGGGGAGACCCAGTACTTC. As protein: CASSLPMDSDGETQYF.